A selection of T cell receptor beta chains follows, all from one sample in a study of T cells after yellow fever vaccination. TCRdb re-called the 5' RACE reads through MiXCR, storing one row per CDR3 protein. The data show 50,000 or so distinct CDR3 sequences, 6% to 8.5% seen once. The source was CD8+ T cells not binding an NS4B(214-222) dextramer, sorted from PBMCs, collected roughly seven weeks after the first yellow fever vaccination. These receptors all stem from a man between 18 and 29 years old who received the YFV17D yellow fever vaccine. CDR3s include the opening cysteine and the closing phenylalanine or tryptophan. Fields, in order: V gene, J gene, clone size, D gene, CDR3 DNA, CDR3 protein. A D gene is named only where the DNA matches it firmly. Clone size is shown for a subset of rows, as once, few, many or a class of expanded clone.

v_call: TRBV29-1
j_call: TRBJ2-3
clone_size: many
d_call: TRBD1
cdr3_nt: TGCAGCGTGGAAACCGGGACAGGGAAGGATACGCAGTATTTT
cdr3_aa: CSVETGTGKDTQYF

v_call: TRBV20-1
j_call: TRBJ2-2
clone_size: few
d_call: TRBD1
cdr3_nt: TGCAGTGCTAGACAGGGGGCGACCGGGGAGCTGTTTTTT
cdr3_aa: CSARQGATGELFF

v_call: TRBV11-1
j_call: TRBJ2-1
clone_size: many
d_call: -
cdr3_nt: TGTGCCAGCAGCTACCGACACCGGTCTCACCTAGTGCAGTTCTTC
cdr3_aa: CASSYRHRSHLVQFF

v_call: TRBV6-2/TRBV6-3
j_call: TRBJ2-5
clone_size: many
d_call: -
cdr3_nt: TGTGCCAGCAAGCCGGACCGGGGGAGTGACCAGTACTTC
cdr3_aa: CASKPDRGSDQYF

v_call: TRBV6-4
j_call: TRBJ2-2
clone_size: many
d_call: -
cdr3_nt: TGTGCCAGCAGCCTCGGACAGTCAACCGGGGAGCTGTTTTTT
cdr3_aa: CASSLGQSTGELFF

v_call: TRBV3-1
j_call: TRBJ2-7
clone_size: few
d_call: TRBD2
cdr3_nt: TGTGCCAGCAGCCTTAGCGGGGACCCCTACGAGCAGTACTTC
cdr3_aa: CASSLSGDPYEQYF

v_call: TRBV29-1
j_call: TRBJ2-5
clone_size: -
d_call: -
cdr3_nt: TGCAGCGTTGTCCTACCTGGACCCCTGGTTGTCGAGACCCAGTACTTC
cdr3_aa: CSVVLPGPLVVETQYF

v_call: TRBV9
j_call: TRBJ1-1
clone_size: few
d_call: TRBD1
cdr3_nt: TGTGCCAGCAGCATGAGACAGGGTGGCACTGAAGCTTTCTTT
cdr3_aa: CASSMRQGGTEAFF

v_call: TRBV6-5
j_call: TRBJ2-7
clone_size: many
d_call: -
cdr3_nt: TGTGCCAGCAGTTACAATCCCGCCTCCTACGAGCAGTACTTC
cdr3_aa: CASSYNPASYEQYF

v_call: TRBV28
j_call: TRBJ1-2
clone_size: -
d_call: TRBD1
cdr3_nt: TGTGCCAGCAGTACTCTGACAGGGCCCTATGGCTACACCTTC
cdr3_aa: CASSTLTGPYGYTF

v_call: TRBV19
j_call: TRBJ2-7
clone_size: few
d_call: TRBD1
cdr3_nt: TGTGCCAGTAGTATAAGACAGGGACCCTACGAGCAGTACTTC
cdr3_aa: CASSIRQGPYEQYF

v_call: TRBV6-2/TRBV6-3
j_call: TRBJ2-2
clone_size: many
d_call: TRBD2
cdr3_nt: TGTGCCAGCAGTTCCCAGCGGGGGGCGAACACCGGGGAGCTGTTTTTT
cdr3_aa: CASSSQRGANTGELFF

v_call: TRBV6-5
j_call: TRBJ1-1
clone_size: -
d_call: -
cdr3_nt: TGTGCCAGCAGTTACGGGGAGAGGTTCGCTGAAGCTTTCTTT
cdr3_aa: CASSYGERFAEAFF

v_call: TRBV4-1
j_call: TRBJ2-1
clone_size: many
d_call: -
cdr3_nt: TGCGCCAGCAGCCAAGTTGGGGGTTCCTACAATGAGCAGTTCTTC
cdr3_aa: CASSQVGGSYNEQFF

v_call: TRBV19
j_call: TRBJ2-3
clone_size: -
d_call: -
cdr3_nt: TGTGCCAGTAGTATAGCCCTCCGGGTAGATACGCAGTATTTT
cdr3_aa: CASSIALRVDTQYF

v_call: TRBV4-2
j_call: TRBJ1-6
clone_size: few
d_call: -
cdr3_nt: TGTGCCAGCAGCCAAGAGATGGACTCCTATAATTCACCCCTCCACTTT
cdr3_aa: CASSQEMDSYNSPLHF

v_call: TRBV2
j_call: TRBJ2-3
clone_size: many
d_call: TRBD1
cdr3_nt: TGTGCCAGCGGGGGCCCCAGACAGGGTAGCCCAGATACGCAGTATTTT
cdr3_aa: CASGGPRQGSPDTQYF

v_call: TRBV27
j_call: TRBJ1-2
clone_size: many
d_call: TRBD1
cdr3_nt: TGTGCCAGCAGCTTACAGGGGGTCCTGGGCTACACCTTC
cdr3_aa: CASSLQGVLGYTF

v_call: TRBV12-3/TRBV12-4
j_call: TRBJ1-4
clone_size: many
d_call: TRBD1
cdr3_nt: TGTGCCAGCAGTTCGACAGGGGGCCGTGAAAAACTGTTTTTT
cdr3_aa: CASSSTGGREKLFF

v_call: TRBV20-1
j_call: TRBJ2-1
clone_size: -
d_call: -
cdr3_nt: TGCAGTGCTAGATATGGGGGTGGTTACCTAAACTATAATGAGCAGTTCTTC
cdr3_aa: CSARYGGGYLNYNEQFF

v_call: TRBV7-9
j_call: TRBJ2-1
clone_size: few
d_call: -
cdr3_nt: TGTGCCAGCAGCTCCGCCTTGCGGACGGGGGACTACAATGAGCAGTTCTTC
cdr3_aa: CASSSALRTGDYNEQFF

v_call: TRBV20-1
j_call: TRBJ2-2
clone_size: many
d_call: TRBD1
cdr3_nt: TGCAGTGCTAGTAGGGGACAGGGGAACACCGGGGAGCTGTTTTTT
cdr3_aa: CSASRGQGNTGELFF

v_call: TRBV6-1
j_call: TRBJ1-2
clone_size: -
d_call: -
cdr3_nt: TGTGCCAGCAGCCCCACCGAACGGCTCAACTATGGCTACACCTTC
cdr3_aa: CASSPTERLNYGYTF

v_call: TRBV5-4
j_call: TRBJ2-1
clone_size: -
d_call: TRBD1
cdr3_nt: TGTGCCAGCAGCCAGAGGACAGGGTGGGATGAGCAGTTCTTC
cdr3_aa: CASSQRTGWDEQFF

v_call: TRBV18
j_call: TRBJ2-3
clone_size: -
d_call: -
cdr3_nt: TGTGCCAGCTCACCACTGGCCACCACAGATACGCAGTATTTT
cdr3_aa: CASSPLATTDTQYF

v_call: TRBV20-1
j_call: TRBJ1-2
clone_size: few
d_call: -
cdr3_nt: TGCAGTGTACGGGCCCTGGGGCACTATGGCTACACCTTC
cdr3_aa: CSVRALGHYGYTF

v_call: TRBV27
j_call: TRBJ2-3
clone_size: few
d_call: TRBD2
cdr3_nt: TGTGCCAGCAGTTTCAGCCTAGCGGGCACAGATACGCAGTATTTT
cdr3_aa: CASSFSLAGTDTQYF

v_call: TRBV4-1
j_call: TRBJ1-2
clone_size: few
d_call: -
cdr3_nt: TGCGCCAGCAGCGGAGGCAGGGGCTCCGGCTACACCTTC
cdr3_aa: CASSGGRGSGYTF

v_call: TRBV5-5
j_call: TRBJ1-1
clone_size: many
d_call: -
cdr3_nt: TGTGCCAGCAGCTTGGGACGGTACACTGAAGCTTTCTTT
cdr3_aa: CASSLGRYTEAFF

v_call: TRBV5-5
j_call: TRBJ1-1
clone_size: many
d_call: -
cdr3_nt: TGTGCCAGCAGCGGGAGAGAAGGGAGGGATGCTTTCTTT
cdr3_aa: CASSGREGRDAFF

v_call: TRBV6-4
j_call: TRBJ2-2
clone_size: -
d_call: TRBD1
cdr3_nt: TGTGCCACTCAAGACAGGGGGGTCACCGGGGAGCTGTTTTTT
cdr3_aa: CATQDRGVTGELFF

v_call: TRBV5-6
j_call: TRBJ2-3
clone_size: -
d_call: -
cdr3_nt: TGTGCCAGCCTTGCGGGGTCAGATACGCAGTATTTT
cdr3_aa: CASLAGSDTQYF

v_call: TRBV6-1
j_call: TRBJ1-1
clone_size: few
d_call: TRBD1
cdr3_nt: TGTGCCAGCAGTCCACTCCGGGACAGGGAAGAAGCTTTCTTT
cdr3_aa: CASSPLRDREEAFF

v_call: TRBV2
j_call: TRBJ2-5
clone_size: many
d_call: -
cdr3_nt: TGTGCCAGCCAGGTGACAGACCAAGAGACCCAGTACTTC
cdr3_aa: CASQVTDQETQYF

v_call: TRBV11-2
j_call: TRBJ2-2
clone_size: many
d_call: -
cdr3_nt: TGTGCCAGCAGCTTAGCTGGCACCGGGGAGCTGTTTTTT
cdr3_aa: CASSLAGTGELFF

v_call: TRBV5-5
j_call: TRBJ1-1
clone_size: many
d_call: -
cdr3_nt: TGTGCCAGCAGCTTTTGGCAGGGTGAAGCTTTCTTT
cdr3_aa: CASSFWQGEAFF

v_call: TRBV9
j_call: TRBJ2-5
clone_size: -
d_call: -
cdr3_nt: TGTGCCAGCAGCGTAGGGGGGTTTAGAGAGACCCAGTACTTC
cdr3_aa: CASSVGGFRETQYF

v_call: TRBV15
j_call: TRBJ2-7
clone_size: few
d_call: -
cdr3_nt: TGTGCCACCAGCACCGGACAGGGAGGGTTCAAGGAACAGTACTTC
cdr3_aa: CATSTGQGGFKEQYF

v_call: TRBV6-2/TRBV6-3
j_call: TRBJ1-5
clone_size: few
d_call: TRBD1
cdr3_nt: TGTGCCAGCAGTTCTGTGCGGCGGGGACAGGGGAGGTTTGGCAATCAGCCCCAGCATTTT
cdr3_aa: CASSSVRRGQGRFGNQPQHF

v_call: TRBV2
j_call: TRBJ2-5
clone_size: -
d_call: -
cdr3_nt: TGTGCCAGCAGTGAATATGGGGCGACCAACCAAGAGACCCAGTACTTC
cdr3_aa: CASSEYGATNQETQYF

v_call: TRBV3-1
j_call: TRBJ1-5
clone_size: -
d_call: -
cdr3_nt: TGTGCCAGCAGCTGGGACTTGAGGGGAAGGACTCGATATAGCAATCAGCCCCAGCATTTT
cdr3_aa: CASSWDLRGRTRYSNQPQHF

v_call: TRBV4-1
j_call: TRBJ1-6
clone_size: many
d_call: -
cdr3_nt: TGCGCCAGCAGCCAAGTGTCAGGTTCCCATTCACCCCTCCACTTT
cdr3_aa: CASSQVSGSHSPLHF

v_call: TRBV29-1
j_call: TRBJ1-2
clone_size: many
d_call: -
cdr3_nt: TGCAGCGTTGAAGATCAACTGTTCTATGGCTACACCTTC
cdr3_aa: CSVEDQLFYGYTF

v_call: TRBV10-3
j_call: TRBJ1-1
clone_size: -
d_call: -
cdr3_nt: TGTGCCATCAGTACCTTCGAGACAGTGAACACTGAAGCTTTCTTT
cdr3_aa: CAISTFETVNTEAFF

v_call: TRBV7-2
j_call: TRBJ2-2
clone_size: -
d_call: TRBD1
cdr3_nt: TGTGCCAGCAGCCCCCGGGACAGAACCGCCGGGGAGCTGTTTTTT
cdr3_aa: CASSPRDRTAGELFF

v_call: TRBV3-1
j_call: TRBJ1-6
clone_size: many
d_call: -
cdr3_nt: TGTGCCAGCAGTTCCGTCGGGAATTCACCCCTCCACTTT
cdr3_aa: CASSSVGNSPLHF

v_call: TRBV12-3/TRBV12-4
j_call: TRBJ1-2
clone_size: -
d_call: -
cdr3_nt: TGTGCCAGCAGTTTCAGCCCGGGGGCAGGCTATGGCTACACCTTC
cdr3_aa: CASSFSPGAGYGYTF

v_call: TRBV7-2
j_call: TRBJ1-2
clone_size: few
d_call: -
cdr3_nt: TGTGCCAGCAGCACTCTGTTAGGGGATAACTATGGCTACACCTTC
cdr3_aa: CASSTLLGDNYGYTF

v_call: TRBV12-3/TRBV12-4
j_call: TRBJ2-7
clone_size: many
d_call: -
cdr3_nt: TGTGCCAGCAGTTTAAGGGATCCAGAGCAGTACTTC
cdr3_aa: CASSLRDPEQYF

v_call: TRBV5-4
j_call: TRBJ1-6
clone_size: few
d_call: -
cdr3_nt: TGTGCCAGCAGCTTTGGGCAGAGGAACTCACCCCTCCACTTT
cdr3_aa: CASSFGQRNSPLHF

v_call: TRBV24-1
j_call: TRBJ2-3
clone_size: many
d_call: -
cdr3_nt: TGTGCCACCAGTGGAGGGGATACGCAGTATTTT
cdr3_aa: CATSGGDTQYF

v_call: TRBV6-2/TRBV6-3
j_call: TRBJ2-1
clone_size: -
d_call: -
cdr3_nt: TGTGCCAGCAGTGAGGCCGGGGGCCCAGGATTCAATGAGCAGTTCTTC
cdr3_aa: CASSEAGGPGFNEQFF

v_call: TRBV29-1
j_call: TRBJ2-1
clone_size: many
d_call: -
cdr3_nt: TGCAGCGTTGAAGATTTAGAGGACGAGCAGTTCTTC
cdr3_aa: CSVEDLEDEQFF

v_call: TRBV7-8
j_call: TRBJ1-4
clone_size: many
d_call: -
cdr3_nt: TGTGCCAGCAGCCTGGAGAGACAGGCCGCCCCCACTAATGAAAAACTGTTTTTT
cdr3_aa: CASSLERQAAPTNEKLFF

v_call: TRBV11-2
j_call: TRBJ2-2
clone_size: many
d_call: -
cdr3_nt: TGTGCCAGCAGCTTAGAGGCTACCCCCGGGGAGCTGTTTTTT
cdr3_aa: CASSLEATPGELFF

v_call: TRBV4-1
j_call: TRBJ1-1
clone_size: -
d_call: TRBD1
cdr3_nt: TGCGCCAGCAGCCAACTAGGACAGGGCTTTGATGAGACTGAAGCTTTCTTT
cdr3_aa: CASSQLGQGFDETEAFF

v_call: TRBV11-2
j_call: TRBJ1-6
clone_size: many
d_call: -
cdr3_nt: TGTGCCAGCAGCCTTTACACGAGCTCCTATAATTCACCCCTCCACTTT
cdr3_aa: CASSLYTSSYNSPLHF

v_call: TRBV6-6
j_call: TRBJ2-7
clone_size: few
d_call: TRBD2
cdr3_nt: TGTGCCAGCATTGGGACTAGCCCCTACGAGCAGTACTTC
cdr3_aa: CASIGTSPYEQYF

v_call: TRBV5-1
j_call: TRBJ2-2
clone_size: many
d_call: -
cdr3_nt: TGCGCCAGCAGCTTAGGCCACACCGGGGAGCTGTTTTTT
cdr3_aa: CASSLGHTGELFF